A selection of T cell receptor beta chains follows, all from one sample in a study of T cell changes during pregnancy in multiple sclerosis. Libraries were prepared by immunoSEQ multiplex PCR; TCRdb keeps only in-frame clonotypes and omits some of them. Of some 77,000 clones listed, over 85% are singletons. Sequenced here: peripheral blood, sampled in the second trimester of pregnancy. The receptors come from a female donor in good health, enrolled as a control in a pregnancy study. The CDR3 runs from the conserved cysteine through the conserved F or W. Each record gives: clone size, D gene, J gene, V gene, CDR3 DNA, CDR3 protein. D genes are given only for firm matches. Part of the rows lack a size; the others show once, few, many or a class for expanded clones.

>NA|TRBD1|TRBJ2-5|TRBV27
TGTGCCAGCAGTCTCCGGACAGGGGGGGAGACCCAGTACTTC
CASSLRTGGETQYF
>NA|NA|TRBJ1-1|TRBV28
TGTGCCAGCAGTACACAGGGAATTAAGAACACTGAAGCTTTCTTT
CASSTQGIKNTEAFF
>NA|NA|TRBJ2-1|TRBV6-5
TGTGCCAGCAGCCGCAGGACAGGGAGGGAAGAGCAGTTCTTC
CASSRRTGREEQFF
>NA|NA|TRBJ1-2|TRBV7-9
TGTGCCAGCATAGGGGAAAGTTTTGGCTACACCTTC
CASIGESFGYTF
>once|NA|TRBJ1-4|TRBV9
TGTGCCAGCAGCCCCCTCGGAGGGTTGGGGAGAACTAATGAAAAACTGTTTTTT
CASSPLGGLGRTNEKLFF
>NA|TRBD2|TRBJ2-2|TRBV11-2
TGTGCCAGCATCGGACTAGCGGGGGCCACCGGGGAGCTGTTTTTT
CASIGLAGATGELFF
>NA|TRBD1|TRBJ1-6|TRBV28
TGTGCCAGCAGCCCGCAGGGGGATAATTCACCCCTCCACTTT
CASSPQGDNSPLHF
>NA|TRBD2|TRBJ2-2|TRBV2
TGTGCCAGCACGGGACTAGCGGGGGGCGGTGGGGAGCTGTTTTTT
CASTGLAGGGGELFF
>NA|NA|TRBJ2-3|TRBV7-3
TGTGCCAGCAGCTTAACTGCCCTCTACACAGATACGCAGTATTTT
CASSLTALYTDTQYF
>NA|NA|TRBJ2-3|TRBV19
TGTGCCAGTCAAGATCGCTATAGCACAGATACGCAGTATTTT
CASQDRYSTDTQYF
>NA|NA|TRBJ2-2|TRBV6-4
TGTGCCAGCAGTGACTCAGGCGGGACCGGGGAGCTGTTTTTT
CASSDSGGTGELFF
>NA|TRBD1|TRBJ2-7|TRBV9
TGTGCCAGCAGCCCCTACGGAAGGGGACAGGGAGGGTGGGAGCAGTACTTC
CASSPYGRGQGGWEQYF
>NA|NA|TRBJ2-2|TRBV29-1
TGCAGCGTCTCGGGGAGTAGCACCGGGGAGCTGTTTTTT
CSVSGSSTGELFF
>once|NA|TRBJ2-1|TRBV7-8
TGTGCCAGCAGCTTAGAGGGGGGGTCCTTGAATGAGCAGTTCTTC
CASSLEGGSLNEQFF
>NA|NA|TRBJ1-4|TRBV4-3
TGCGCCAGCAGCCAAGATGGCCGGGGTGAAAAACTGTTTTTT
CASSQDGRGEKLFF
>once|NA|TRBJ1-2|TRBV5-1
TGCGCCAGCAGATCCGTTAGCGGGTATGGCTACACCTTC
CASRSVSGYGYTF
>NA|NA|TRBJ1-2|TRBV19
TGTGCCCCCCCAGACTACACCTTC
CAPPDYTF
>NA|NA|TRBJ1-2|TRBV2
TGTGCCAGCAGGCGGGCAGTTCTGGCTCCCGTCTATGGCTACACCTTC
CASRRAVLAPVYGYTF
>NA|NA|TRBJ2-4|TRBV18
TGTGCCAGCTCACCTGGCAGGGACAAAAACATTCAGTACTTC
CASSPGRDKNIQYF
>NA|NA|TRBJ1-4|TRBV19
TGTGCCAGTAGTATAGAGGGGGGGAACTCCCGCGAAAAACTGTTTTTT
CASSIEGGNSREKLFF
>NA|NA|TRBJ2-1|TRBV9
TGTGCCAGCAGCGCGGCCGGGTGGGATGAGCAGTTCTTC
CASSAAGWDEQFF
>NA|NA|TRBJ1-2|TRBV19
TGTGCCAGTAGAAACCAGGGTGCTAACTATGGCTACACCTTC
CASRNQGANYGYTF
>NA|TRBD1|TRBJ1-2|TRBV28
TGTGCCAGCAGGCCCGGGCAGGGGGGTAGAGGCTACACCTTC
CASRPGQGGRGYTF
>NA|TRBD1|TRBJ2-7|TRBV27
TGTGCCAGCAGTCGGGGACAGCGCTCCTACGAGCAGTACTTC
CASSRGQRSYEQYF
>NA|NA|TRBJ1-5|TRBV19
TGTGCCAGCCTTGGACACCTCCAGCCCCAGCATTTT
CASLGHLQPQHF
>NA|NA|TRBJ1-2|TRBV28
TGTGCCAGCAGTTTATCTGAGAACTATGGCTACACCTTC
CASSLSENYGYTF
>NA|NA|TRBJ1-5|TRBV7-8
TGTGCCAGCAGCTTAGACAGGAAAGAACAGCCCCAGCATTTT
CASSLDRKEQPQHF
>NA|NA|TRBJ1-3|TRBV2
TGTGCCAGGGACGCGGGGAGGACCATATATTTT
CARDAGRTIYF
>NA|NA|TRBJ1-1|TRBV7-9
TGTGCCAGCAGCTTAGAATCCCAAACTGAAGCTTTCTTT
CASSLESQTEAFF
>NA|NA|TRBJ2-7|TRBV27
TGTGCCAGCAGTTTATCGGGCCAGAGCTCCTACGAGCAGTACTTC
CASSLSGQSSYEQYF
>NA|TRBD1|TRBJ1-1|TRBV29-1
TGCAGCGTTATTGACTCAGGGGGGAACACTGAAGCTTTCTTT
CSVIDSGGNTEAFF
>NA|NA|TRBJ2-5|TRBV18
TGTGCCAGCTCACCGGGAGGCGAGACCCAGTACTTC
CASSPGGETQYF
>NA|NA|TRBJ2-5|TRBV19
TGTGCCAGTAGTATGGGGACTCAAGAGACCCAGTACTTC
CASSMGTQETQYF
>NA|TRBD1|TRBJ2-7|TRBV10-3
TGTGCCATCGGCGAGGGGCCGACAGGGCGGTCCTACGAGCAGTACTTC
CAIGEGPTGRSYEQYF
>NA|NA|TRBJ1-5|TRBV15
TGTGCCACCAGCCGCAGTGTAGACAGCAGCAATCAGCCCCAGCATTTT
CATSRSVDSSNQPQHF
>NA|NA|TRBJ1-5|TRBV10-3
TGTGCCATCAGTGACCGGGGGGATAGCAATCAGCCCCAGCATTTT
CAISDRGDSNQPQHF
>NA|NA|TRBJ1-2|TRBV5-8
TGTGCCAGCAGCTTGTCCCAGGGCCGCATGAACTATGGCTACACCTTC
CASSLSQGRMNYGYTF
>NA|NA|TRBJ2-3|TRBV6-6
TGTGCCAGCAGCCCCGGTGGAGGGGGCACAGATACGCAGTATTTT
CASSPGGGGTDTQYF
>NA|TRBD1|TRBJ1-6|TRBV7-9
TGTGCCAGCAGCCCGGGGGACAGGGGGAATTCACCCCTCCACTTT
CASSPGDRGNSPLHF
>NA|NA|TRBJ1-2|TRBV15
TGTGCCACCAGCAGAGATAGCGGCCGGTATCCCTATGGCTACACCTTC
CATSRDSGRYPYGYTF
>NA|NA|TRBJ1-5|TRBV11-2
TGTGCCAGCAGCTTAGAAGGCGGGCAGAATCAGCCCCAGCATTTT
CASSLEGGQNQPQHF
>NA|NA|TRBJ1-6|TRBV25-1
TGTGCCAGCGGAGGACAGCGAGCTCCTAATTCACCCCTCCACTTT
CASGGQRAPNSPLHF
>NA|NA|TRBJ1-2|TRBV5-4
TGTGCCAGCAGCTTGGGGACAGACTATGGCTACACCTTC
CASSLGTDYGYTF
>NA|NA|TRBJ1-5|TRBV19
TGTGCCAGTAGTATAGATAAGCAGGGCAATCAGCCCCAGCATTTT
CASSIDKQGNQPQHF
>NA|TRBD1|TRBJ2-7|TRBV2
TGTGCCAGCAGTCCGGACAGGGGGCGAATATACGAGCAGTACTTC
CASSPDRGRIYEQYF
>NA|TRBD2|TRBJ2-3|TRBV9
TGTGCCAGCAGCCCCGGGACTAGCGGCACAGATACGCAGTATTTT
CASSPGTSGTDTQYF
>once|NA|TRBJ1-4|TRBV5-6
TGTGCCAGCAGCTTCGGGGGGCGCAGTGAAAAACTGTTTTTT
CASSFGGRSEKLFF
>NA|NA|TRBJ2-5|TRBV11-2
TGTGCCAGCACACGGACAAGACAAGAGACCCAGTACTTC
CASTRTRQETQYF
>NA|NA|TRBJ1-5|TRBV6-6
TGTGCCAGCACCCCATCCGGGGAGAGCAATCAGCCCCAGCATTTT
CASTPSGESNQPQHF
>NA|NA|TRBJ1-1|TRBV2
TGTGCCAGCAGTGTTGCGTTCATGAACACTGAAGCTTTCTTT
CASSVAFMNTEAFF
>NA|NA|TRBJ1-4|TRBV7-9
TGTGCCAGCAGCCCCGGGACTCTTGAAAAACTGTTTTTT
CASSPGTLEKLFF
>NA|TRBD1|TRBJ2-4|TRBV19
TGTGCCAGTCTACCGAGAGGGACAGGGACCCTAGCGGTAAACAAAAACATTCAGTACTTC
CASLPRGTGTLAVNKNIQYF
>NA|TRBD2|TRBJ2-1|TRBV7-9
TGTGCCAGCAGCCAGTCCGAAGCGGGGGACAATGAGCAGTTCTTC
CASSQSEAGDNEQFF